The 32 T cell receptor beta chains given below trace back to one sample, sequenced in a study of CD8 T cells in ankylosing spondylitis. Using its own MiXCR run on the 5' RACE reads, TCRdb lists one record per CDR3 protein. The sample records 270,000 or so distinct CDR3 sequences, over 15% being singletons. The source material was blood, either unsorted or a sorted T cell fraction (not recorded which). The source is a male donor with ankylosing spondylitis or in good health (not recorded which).

The chain uses TRBV6-1 and TRBJ1-2, with TRBD1 matching 9 bases. The CDR3 has 15 residues. The trim removed 5 bases at V and 6 bases at J, leaving 10 bases unmatched. Germline CDR1 MNHNS, CDR2 SASEGT. The CDR3 coding sequence is TGTGCCAGCAGTCATACGACAGGGGGGGCGGATGGCTACACCTTC. Its translation: CASSHTTGGADGYTF.

This clonotype was picked up a small number of times. This chain uses TRBV27 with TRBJ2-1; 7 bases fit TRBD2. V lost 6 bases and J lost 2; bases outside the gene matches: 4. Germline values: CDR1 MNHEY, CDR2 SMNVEV (reference sequence). The CDR3 totals 14 residues. This chain's CDR3 is CASSLAAAYNEQFF. In nucleotides, the CDR3 is TGTGCCAGCAGCCTAGCGGCAGCCTACAATGAGCAGTTCTTC.

This clonotype appeared once. The chain has TRBV14 and TRBJ2-1, with D maybe TRBD1 (5 bases). Germline CDR1 SGHDN, CDR2 FVKESK. With 5 bases removed from V and 8 bases from J, the gap between germline ends came to 13 bases. The CDR3 is 13 residues long. The CDR3 here is CASSGARTYEQFF. CDR3 bases: TGTGCCAGCAGCGGGGCGAGGACCTATGAGCAGTTCTTC.

The chain links TRBV15 to TRBJ2-1, with D uncertain. CDR3 size: 13 residues. Germline V gene lookup returns CDR1 LNHNV and CDR2 YYDKDF (reference sequence). Trimming pared 2 bases from V and 5 bases from J, leaving 7 bases between. In DNA, the CDR3 is TGTGCCACCAGCAGACCCGTTAACAATGAGCAGTTCTTC. Translated: CATSRPVNNEQFF. Together with reference TRBV15 and TRBJ2-1, the CDR3 gives the full variable domain: DAMVIQNPRYQVTQFGKPVTLSCSQTLNHNVMYWYQQKSSQAPKLLFHYYDKDFNNEADTPDNFQSRRPNTSFCFLDIRSPGLGDTAMYLCATSRPVNNEQFFGPGTRLTVL.

Ten or more counts support this clonotype. This chain connects TRBV10-3 to TRBJ2-5; TRBD2 matches 8 bases. The CDR3 is made up of 12 amino acids. CDR1 ENHRY and CDR2 SYGVKD come from the germline V gene. Losses at the gene ends were 11 bases for V and 2 bases for J; bases not matched to a gene: 4. CDR3 loop: CAAGGGQETQYF. The CDR3 nucleotides are TGTGCCGCGGGGGGAGGTCAAGAGACCCAGTACTTC.

This chain links TRBV21-1 with TRBJ2-3; the table names TRBD1, a call not compared with the DNA. TRBV21-1 is an annotated pseudogene. The CDR3 consists of 15 residues. CDR3 loop: CASSKIARGIDTQYF. CDR3 coding DNA: TGTGCCAGCAGCAAAATAGCGAGGGGGATAGATACGCAGTATTTT.

This rearrangement joins TRBV19 to TRBJ2-7; 10 positions match TRBD2. The CDR3 is 14 residues long. Germline assignment: CDR1 LNHDA and CDR2 SQIVND (reference sequence). The V segment lost 8 bases and the J segment 7 bases; nucleotides outside the gene matches: 11. The CDR3 nucleotides are TGTGCCAGTGCCGCAGGTCTAGCGGGAGAAGAGCAGTACTTC. Protein sequence: CASAAGLAGEEQYF.

The rearrangement uses TRBV29-1 and TRBJ2-7; either TRBD1 or TRBD2 may fit D (5 bases each). The CDR3 runs 15 residues. CDR1 SQVTM and CDR2 ANQGSEA come from the germline V gene. Trimming removed 6 bases at V and 2 bases at J, with 20 bases between. CDR3 coding DNA: TGCAGCGTCAATCCCCGTCCACCGGGGCCCTACGAGCAGTACTTC. This sequence encodes CSVNPRPPGPYEQYF.

V and J are TRBV5-1 and TRBJ2-5; 7 bases are a match to TRBD2. There are 16 residues in the CDR3. The junction had 6 bases not matched to a gene; V was cut back by 0 bases and J by 1 base. Germline V lookup: CDR1 SGHRS, CDR2 YFSETQ. The CDR3 spells CASSLVGGGLQETQYF. In DNA form, the CDR3 reads TGCGCCAGCAGCTTGGTCGGGGGAGGGCTCCAAGAGACCCAGTACTTC.

The chain employs TRBV7-2 and TRBJ2-2; D is possibly TRBD2 (6 bases). The CDR3 runs 15 residues. CDR1 and CDR2 from the germline V gene are SGHTA and FQGNSA. Trimming left V 5 bases short and J 7 bases short, with 17 bases between. Here the CDR3 reads CASSMGWRASGELFF. DNA of the CDR3: TGTGCCAGCAGCATGGGGTGGAGGGCGAGCGGGGAGCTGTTTTTT. Complete variable domain (other parts from reference TRBV7-2 and TRBJ2-2): GAGVSQSPSNKVTEKGKDVELRCDPISGHTALYWYRQSLGQGLEFLIYFQGNSAPDKSGLPSDRFSAERTGGSVSTLTIQRTQQEDSAVYLCASSMGWRASGELFFGEGSRLTVL.

The chain recombines TRBV20-1 with TRBJ2-7, with 10 bases matching TRBD2. Trimming cost V 1 base and J 5 bases; bases outside gene matches: 2. Germline loops: CDR1 DFQATT, CDR2 SNEGSKA (reference sequence). The CDR3 contains 13 residues. The CDR3 loop reads CSARASGSDEQYF. CDR3 nucleotides: TGCAGTGCTAGAGCTAGCGGGAGCGACGAGCAGTACTTC.

This clonotype was recorded a few times. The gene calls are TRBV4-3 and TRBJ2-1; D gene uncertain. The germline gives CDR1 LGHNA, CDR2 YSLEER. The CDR3 is 18 amino acids. V was shortened by 0 bases and J by 2 bases, with 17 bases between the two germline ends. As DNA, the CDR3 is TGCGCCAGCAGCCAAGAGCTAGTTCAGGTAGCTCCCTACAATGAGCAGTTCTTC. It encodes CASSQELVQVAPYNEQFF.

V is TRBV2 and J is TRBJ2-2, with 7 bases that match TRBD2. Germline loops: CDR1 SNHLY, CDR2 FYNNEI. The CDR3 consists of 15 residues. V gave up 1 base and J gave up 5 bases; unmatched junction bases: 4. The chain's CDR3 is CASSEGTSDTGELFF. The CDR3 DNA is TGTGCCAGCAGTGAAGGGACTAGTGATACCGGGGAGCTGTTTTTT.

The gene calls are TRBV7-8 and TRBJ2-1; TRBD1 agrees at 10 bases. V trimming: 1 base; J trimming: 7 bases; junction bases outside the gene matches: 13. The CDR3 has 18 residues. Germline-derived CDR1 and CDR2 are SGHVS and FQNEAQ. The CDR3, as DNA: TGTGCCAGCAGCTTAGGAGCGCCGACAGGGGGCGAGGTTAATGAGCAGTTCTTC. Encoded protein: CASSLGAPTGGEVNEQFF. Full variable domain (missing parts from reference TRBV7-8 and TRBJ2-1): GAGVSQSPRYKVAKRGQDVALRCDPISGHVSLFWYQQALGQGPEFLTYFQNEAQLDKSGLPSDRFFAERPEGSVSTLKIQRTQQEDSAVYLCASSLGAPTGGEVNEQFFGPGTRLTVL.

The CDR3 region is CASSREGPYEQYF. As DNA, the CDR3 is TGCGCCAGCAGCCGTGAGGGACCCTACGAGCAGTACTTC. The chain couples TRBV4-1 to TRBJ2-7, with D perhaps TRBD1 or TRBD2 (5 bases each). Trimming cost V 4 bases and J 2 bases, with 9 bases left between them. The CDR3 runs to 13 residues. CDR1 MGHRA and CDR2 YSYEKL come from the germline V gene.

This chain joins TRBV2 and TRBJ2-1; maybe TRBD2 (7 bases). The CDR3 consists of 13 residues. Trimming took 6 bases from V and 7 from J, leaving 13 bases between them. Germline CDR1 SNHLY, CDR2 FYNNEI. For the CDR3, the DNA is TGTGCCAGCAGCCGGGGGGCAAGGAATGAGCAGTTCTTC. Translated, it gives CASSRGARNEQFF.

The V and J genes are TRBV4-1 and TRBJ2-1, with 7 bases matching TRBD2. The CDR3 is made up of 15 amino acids. CDR1 and CDR2 from the germline V gene are MGHRA and YSYEKL. J lost 4 bases, V lost 5 bases, and 8 bases had no gene match. The CDR3 loop is CASSLGASGYNEQFF. The CDR3, as DNA: TGCGCCAGCAGCTTAGGGGCTAGCGGATACAATGAGCAGTTCTTC.

The sample holds a few counts of this clonotype. The J gene is TRBJ1-2, the V gene TRBV7-2, with TRBD1 matching over 9 bases. Per germline, CDR1 SGHTA and CDR2 FQGNSA. The CDR3 runs 17 residues. The V segment lost 5 bases and the J segment 3 bases; nucleotides outside the gene matches: 13. This chain's CDR3 is CASSVPGQGKDDYGYTF. In DNA, the CDR3 is TGTGCCAGCAGCGTACCGGGACAGGGAAAAGACGACTATGGCTACACCTTC. Drawing the rest from reference TRBV7-2 and TRBJ1-2, the complete variable domain is GAGVSQSPSNKVTEKGKDVELRCDPISGHTALYWYRQSLGQGLEFLIYFQGNSAPDKSGLPSDRFSAERTGGSVSTLTIQRTQQEDSAVYLCASSVPGQGKDDYGYTFGSGTRLTVV.

This clonotype has only a few counts. V gene TRBV7-9 combines with J gene TRBJ2-7; 16 bases are a match to TRBD2. J gave up 13 bases and V 5 bases, and 8 bases lay outside the gene matches. The CDR3 sequence is 14 residues long. Germline V gives CDR1 SEHNR, CDR2 FQNEAQ (reference sequence). Written as DNA, the CDR3 is TGTGCCAGCAGCCCACCGGGACTAGCGGGAGGGATCTACTTC. Translating it yields CASSPPGLAGGIYF. Together with reference TRBV7-9 and TRBJ2-7, the CDR3 gives the full variable domain: DTGVSQNPRHKITKRGQNVTFRCDPISEHNRLYWYRQTLGQGPEFLTYFQNEAQLEKSRLLSDRFSAERPKGSFSTLEIQRTEQGDSAMYLCASSPPGLAGGIYFGPGTRLTVT.

This clonotype showed up just a few times. The gene calls are TRBV12-3 or TRBV12-4 and TRBJ2-4; 10 positions match TRBD2. CDR3 length equals 15 residues. V gave up 3 bases and J gave up 6 bases; unmatched junction bases: 5. CDR3 nucleotides: TGTGCCAGCAGTTTCCCCGGGACTAGCGTAAACATTCAGTACTTC. It translates to CASSFPGTSVNIQYF.

This clonotype was counted at least ten times. The chain carries TRBV4-1 and TRBJ2-7; D is perhaps TRBD2 (5 bases). Germline CDR1 reads MGHRA; CDR2 reads YSYEKL. This CDR3 is built from 15 residues. Trimming took 6 bases from V and 6 from J, leaving 21 bases between them. The CDR3 sequence: CASRNILEGSGEQYF. The CDR3 DNA sequence: TGCGCCAGCAGAAACATCCTGGAAGGGAGCGGCGAGCAGTACTTC.

This clonotype was found a few times. The chain joins TRBV3-1 to TRBJ2-7; 8 nucleotides agree with TRBD2. Germline CDR1 LGHDT, CDR2 YNNKEL (reference sequence). This CDR3 has 14 amino acids. V was clipped by 3 bases and J by 3 bases; unmatched bases: 4. CDR3: CASSHRLAGYEQYF. CDR3 sequence (DNA): TGTGCCAGCAGCCACCGGCTAGCGGGCTACGAGCAGTACTTC.

The chain combines TRBV6-2 or TRBV6-3 with TRBJ2-1; 8 bases fit TRBD1. CDR3 size: 15 residues. Germline-derived CDR1 and CDR2 are MNHEY and SVGEGT. The J segment lost 3 bases and the V segment lost 5 bases, leaving 6 bases of the junction unmatched. CDR3: CASSPGTGFYNEQFF. The CDR3 region has the DNA TGTGCCAGCAGTCCCGGGACAGGCTTCTACAATGAGCAGTTCTTC.

The chain recombines TRBV10-3 with TRBJ2-1; tentatively, D is TRBD2 (6 bases). The CDR3 consists of 15 residues. Trimming stripped 2 bases from V and 4 bases from J, with 12 bases between. Looked up from germline, CDR1 is ENHRY and CDR2 is SYGVKD. The CDR3 loop reads CAISEAGNGYNEQFF. The CDR3 DNA sequence: TGTGCCATCAGTGAGGCGGGAAATGGGTACAATGAGCAGTTCTTC.

The V gene is TRBV5-6, the J gene TRBJ2-2; 12 bases map to TRBD2. The germline CDR1 and CDR2 sequences are SGHDT and YYEEEE. The CDR3 is 16 amino acids. V was clipped by 0 bases and J by 6 bases; unmatched bases: 3. The CDR3 spells CASSLAASGRAGELFF. CDR3 DNA sequence: TGTGCCAGCAGCTTGGCGGCTAGCGGGAGGGCCGGGGAGCTGTTTTTT.

This clonotype was detected ten times or more. V gene TRBV20-1 combines with J gene TRBJ2-7; D may correspond to TRBD1 or TRBD2 (5 bases each). Per germline, CDR1 DFQATT and CDR2 SNEGSKA (reference sequence). This CDR3 contains 16 residues. V was clipped by 5 bases and J by 4 bases, with 24 bases between them. Here the CDR3 reads CSAAPREKTGGYEQYF. CDR3 sequence (DNA): TGCAGTGCTGCCCCCCGAGAAAAAACAGGCGGGTACGAGCAGTACTTC.

The chain couples TRBV6-6 to TRBJ1-2; D may be TRBD1 (5 bases). The germline V gene has CDR1 MNHNY and CDR2 SVGAGI (reference sequence). The CDR3 is made up of 13 amino acids. The ends were cut back, 6 bases at V and 8 bases at J, with 16 bases in the middle. The CDR3 DNA sequence: TGTGCCAGCAGCGAAAGGGGCACATCGGGCTACACCTTC. Translating it yields CASSERGTSGYTF.

This clonotype was seen a few times. The V gene is TRBV19, the J gene TRBJ2-1, with 10 bases that match TRBD2. V was pared by 5 bases and J by 7 bases, with 5 bases of the junction left unmatched. Germline loops: CDR1 LNHDA, CDR2 SQIVND (reference sequence). This CDR3 has 14 residues. The CDR3 protein is CASSPASGSNEQFF. CDR3 bases: TGTGCCAGTAGTCCGGCTAGCGGGAGTAATGAGCAGTTCTTC.

The table lists this clonotype with many counts. The chain employs TRBV4-3 and TRBJ2-5; the match to TRBD2 covers 11 bases. The CDR3 consists of 15 residues. Germline V gene lookup returns CDR1 LGHNA and CDR2 YSLEER. Trimming at V came to 4 bases and at J to 2 bases, leaving 3 bases not matched to a gene. In DNA, the CDR3 is TGCGCCAGCAGCCCACGACTAGCGGGGCAAGAGACCCAGTACTTC. Encoded protein: CASSPRLAGQETQYF.

The gene calls are TRBV7-9 and TRBJ2-1; 7 bases map to TRBD2. CDR1 and CDR2 (germline): SEHNR, FQNEAQ (reference sequence). This CDR3 spans 16 amino acids. V was pared by 3 bases and J by 6 bases, with 11 bases of the junction left unmatched. DNA for the CDR3: TGTGCCAGCAGCTTTGAGCGGGGCGGGAGTTTCAATGAGCAGTTCTTC. Amino acids: CASSFERGGSFNEQFF.

V is TRBV5-6 and J is TRBJ2-1, with TRBD2 matching 13 bases. Unmatched junction bases numbered 7, after V lost 0 bases and J lost 1 base. CDR1 and CDR2 from the germline V gene are SGHDT and YYEEEE. The CDR3 runs to 19 residues. CDR3 protein: CASSLVGLAGARSYNEQFF. In nucleotides, the CDR3 is TGTGCCAGCAGCTTGGTTGGACTAGCGGGAGCTAGATCCTACAATGAGCAGTTCTTC.

This rearrangement joins TRBV27 to TRBJ2-2; D uncertain. Germline CDR1 and CDR2: MNHEY and SMNVEV (reference sequence). Trimming removed 1 base from V and 3 bases from J, with 9 bases in between. The CDR3 loop spans 15 amino acids. Here the CDR3 DNA reads TGTGCCAGCAGTTTATATTATTCGGACACCGGGGAGCTGTTTTTT. It yields the protein CASSLYYSDTGELFF.